One and the same sample provided the 29 T cell receptor beta chains below, sequenced in a study of cytomegalovirus exposure and HLA in healthy donors. Libraries were prepared by immunoSEQ multiplex PCR; TCRdb keeps only in-frame clonotypes and omits some of them. The sample yields approximately 200,000 clones, approximately 86% seen once. The sequenced material came from PBMCs. The source is a woman under 30 in good health and CMV-seronegative.

The chain employs TRBV19 and TRBJ2-2; 8 positions agree with TRBD2. From germline, CDR1 is LNHDA and CDR2 SQIVND (reference sequence). The CDR3 is 17 residues long. Unmatched junction bases numbered 6, after V lost 3 bases and J lost 0 bases. As DNA, the CDR3 is TGTGCCAGTAGTATTAGACTAGCGATAGCGAACACCGGGGAGCTGTTTTTT. It translates to CASSIRLAIANTGELFF.

This clone was counted once. The genes are TRBV6-1 and TRBJ1-1; TRBD1 aligns across 12 bases. V lost 3 bases and J lost 6; bases outside the gene matches: 5. Germline CDR1 is MNHNS and CDR2 is SASEGT. The CDR3 sequence is 15 residues long. CDR3 amino acids: CASSDPGQGAAEAFF. In DNA, the CDR3 is TGTGCCAGCAGTGATCCGGGACAGGGGGCTGCTGAAGCTTTCTTT.

J is TRBJ2-1 and V is TRBV2; 10 bases line up with TRBD2. CDR3 length equals 16 residues. V was clipped by 4 bases and J by 4 bases; unmatched bases: 7. CDR1 is SNHLY and CDR2 is FYNNEI in the germline V gene. The CDR3 DNA sequence: TGTGCCAGCAGTGTTTCGGGACTAGCGCTATACAATGAGCAGTTCTTC. Translation gives CASSVSGLALYNEQFF.

This chain joins TRBV9 and TRBJ2-7; TRBD1 agrees at 8 bases. Germline values: CDR1 SGDLS, CDR2 YYNGEE. There are 15 residues in the CDR3. The V segment lost 3 bases and the J segment 2 bases; nucleotides outside the gene matches: 7. DNA of the CDR3: TGTGCCAGCAGCGCCGGACAGGGTAGGACCTACGAGCAGTACTTC. Translated: CASSAGQGRTYEQYF.

The chain employs TRBV5-6 and TRBJ1-1, with 8 bases aligning to TRBD1. J was trimmed by 5 bases and V by 3 bases; bases with no gene match: 15. In germline, CDR1 is SGHDT, CDR2 YYEEEE. The CDR3 consists of 17 residues. Written as DNA, the CDR3 is TGTGCCAGCAGCTCTGGGGTATTGAGGACAGGGAGAACTGAAGCTTTCTTT. It encodes CASSSGVLRTGRTEAFF.

This chain links TRBV7-2 with TRBJ2-7; TRBD2 matches at 15 bases. The CDR3 is 18 residues long. Per the germline V gene, CDR1 is SGHTA and CDR2 is FQGNSA. The trim removed 4 bases at V and 2 bases at J, leaving 9 bases unmatched. In DNA form, the CDR3 reads TGTGCCAGCAGCTCAACGGGACTAGCGGGAGGTCGGGCCTACGAGCAGTACTTC. Its protein is CASSSTGLAGGRAYEQYF. Together with reference TRBV7-2 and TRBJ2-7, the CDR3 gives the full variable domain: GAGVSQSPSNKVTEKGKDVELRCDPISGHTALYWYRQSLGQGLEFLIYFQGNSAPDKSGLPSDRFSAERTGGSVSTLTIQRTQQEDSAVYLCASSSTGLAGGRAYEQYFGPGTRLTVT.

The chain combines TRBV4-2 with TRBJ1-1; no clear D. Per the germline V gene, CDR1 is LGHNA and CDR2 is YNFKEQ. CDR3 length equals 15 residues. V gave up 1 base and J gave up 0 bases, with 9 bases separating them. The CDR3 bases are TGTGCCAGCAGCCAAGGGCAGGCCCTGAACACTGAAGCTTTCTTT. As protein: CASSQGQALNTEAFF.

The V call is TRBV5-1, the J call TRBJ2-3, with 9 bases aligning to TRBD2. The germline V gene encodes CDR1 SGHRS and CDR2 YFSETQ. This CDR3 has 17 amino acids. The ends lost 0 bases at V and 2 bases at J; junction bases unmatched: 7. DNA of the CDR3: TGCGCCAGCAGCTTGGTTGGGACTAGCAGATCCACAGATACGCAGTATTTT. This codes for CASSLVGTSRSTDTQYF.

CDR3 DNA sequence: TGCGCCAGCAGCTTGGGACAGGCCCGCAATGAGCAGTTCTTC. Translating it yields CASSLGQARNEQFF. V is TRBV5-1 and J is TRBJ2-1; possibly TRBD1 for D (6 bases). V lost 0 bases and J lost 6, with 10 bases in between. The CDR3 consists of 14 residues. Looked up from germline, CDR1 is SGHRS and CDR2 is YFSETQ. The entire variable domain, with the rest obtained from reference TRBV5-1 and TRBJ2-1, is as follows: KAGVTQTPRYLIKTRGQQVTLSCSPISGHRSVSWYQQTPGQGLQFLFEYFSETQRNKGNFPGRFSGRQFSNSRSEMNVSTLELGDSALYLCASSLGQARNEQFFGPGTRLTVL.

As regards this clone: Other DNA sequences of this sample code for an identical CDR3. V usage is TRBV28 and J usage is TRBJ2-3; no clear D. Germline V gene lookup returns CDR1 MDHEN and CDR2 SYDVKM. This CDR3 spans 12 amino acids. Trimming took off 3 bases at V and 2 bases at J, with 3 bases between the two ends. The CDR3: CASSFLTDTQYF. CDR3 DNA: TGTGCCAGCAGTTTCCTCACAGATACGCAGTATTTT. Supplemented by reference TRBV28 and TRBJ2-3, the full variable domain reads DVKVTQSSRYLVKRTGEKVFLECVQDMDHENMFWYRQDPGLGLRLIYFSYDVKMKEKGDIPEGYSVSREKKERFSLILESASTNQTSMYLCASSFLTDTQYFGPGTRLTVL.

This rearrangement joins TRBV27 to TRBJ2-7; D gene ambiguous. The length of the CDR3 is 14 residues. Trimming cost V 4 bases and J 3 bases, with 13 bases left between them. The germline V gene has CDR1 MNHEY and CDR2 SMNVEV (reference sequence). As DNA, the CDR3 is TGTGCCAGCAGTTACTCGCCTGTCCACTACGAGCAGTACTTC. This gives the protein CASSYSPVHYEQYF.

This clone was seen a handful of times. The J gene is TRBJ1-2, the V gene TRBV29-1, with 7 bases that match TRBD1. Germline loops: CDR1 SQVTM, CDR2 ANQGSEA. There are 12 residues in the CDR3. V lost 6 bases, J lost 4 bases, and 5 bases stayed unmatched. In nucleotides, the CDR3 is TGCAGCGTGGGGGACAGAACCTATGGCTACACCTTC. It is translated as CSVGDRTYGYTF.

The chain links TRBV29-1 to TRBJ2-5, with D possibly TRBD2 on 5 matching bases. The CDR3 consists of 12 residues. Trimming took off 4 bases at V and 5 bases at J, with 11 bases between the two ends. Germline CDR1 and CDR2: SQVTM and ANQGSEA. CDR3 region: CSVVGLAETQYF. The CDR3 DNA reads TGCAGCGTTGTCGGTTTAGCGGAGACCCAGTACTTC. Looking up the rest from reference TRBV29-1 and TRBJ2-5 gives the full variable domain: SAVISQKPSRDICQRGTSLTIQCQVDSQVTMMFWYRQQPGQSLTLIATANQGSEATYESGFVIDKFPISRPNLTFSTLTVSNMSPEDSSIYLCSVVGLAETQYFGPGTRLLVL.

The rearrangement joins TRBV10-1 to TRBJ2-7; 8 positions match TRBD1. Germline V gene lookup returns CDR1 WNHNN and CDR2 SYGVQD (reference sequence). Germline trimming cut 2 bases from V and 2 bases from J; bases unmatched to any gene: 2. The CDR3 is 14 amino acids. In DNA form, the CDR3 reads TGCGCCAGCAGTGAGGGGACAGGAGCCTACGAGCAGTACTTC. Its translation: CASSEGTGAYEQYF.

This clone was recorded once. V and J are TRBV27 and TRBJ1-3; weak D call: TRBD1 (6 bases). The CDR3 sequence is 15 residues long. Germline-derived CDR1 and CDR2 are MNHEY and SMNVEV (reference sequence). V gave up 5 bases and J gave up 2 bases, with 13 bases separating them. The CDR3 DNA follows: TGTGCCAGCAGTCCCCAACAGGGAACTGGAAACACCATATATTTT. Translating it yields CASSPQQGTGNTIYF.

The chain has TRBV25-1 and TRBJ1-2; 7 bases are shared with TRBD1. Germline CDR1 MGHDK, CDR2 SYGVNS. CDR3 size: 15 residues. V trimming: 5 bases; J trimming: 8 bases; junction bases outside the gene matches: 14. CDR3 loop: CASSPRTGMGGGYTF. The CDR3 DNA follows: TGTGCCAGCAGTCCTAGGACAGGCATGGGGGGAGGCTACACCTTC.

The J gene is TRBJ1-1, the V gene TRBV5-1; 11 bases match TRBD1. The length of the CDR3 is 13 residues. V lost 7 bases, J lost 5 bases, and 4 bases stayed unmatched. Germline values: CDR1 SGHRS, CDR2 YFSETQ. CDR3 DNA: TGCGCCAGCGGACAGGGGGCGCGTACTGAAGCTTTCTTT. Its translation is CASGQGARTEAFF. The complete variable domain, with remaining parts taken from reference TRBV5-1 and TRBJ1-1, reads KAGVTQTPRYLIKTRGQQVTLSCSPISGHRSVSWYQQTPGQGLQFLFEYFSETQRNKGNFPGRFSGRQFSNSRSEMNVSTLELGDSALYLCASGQGARTEAFFGQGTRLTVV.

The V and J genes are TRBV9 and TRBJ1-1; 7 bases agree with TRBD1. Looked up from germline, CDR1 is SGDLS and CDR2 is YYNGEE. This CDR3 is 14 amino acids long. The V segment lost 6 bases and the J segment 1 base; nucleotides outside the gene matches: 6. CDR3 in amino acids: CASNRQGRNTEAFF. The CDR3 region has the DNA TGTGCCAGCAACCGACAGGGTAGGAACACTGAAGCTTTCTTT. The entire variable domain, with the rest obtained from reference TRBV9 and TRBJ1-1, is as follows: DSGVTQTPKHLITATGQRVTLRCSPRSGDLSVYWYQQSLDQGLQFLIQYYNGEERAKGNILERFSAQQFPDLHSELNLSSLELGDSALYFCASNRQGRNTEAFFGQGTRLTVV.

The chain recombines TRBV28 with TRBJ1-4; no reliable D call. The V gene's germline CDR1 is MDHEN and CDR2 SYDVKM. V gave up 2 bases and J gave up 7 bases, with 8 bases separating them. This CDR3 contains 13 residues. CDR3 DNA sequence: TGTGCCAGCAGTTTAACGGGTGTTGAAAAACTGTTTTTT. Translation: CASSLTGVEKLFF.

A few counts support this clone. The chain recombines TRBV5-1 with TRBJ2-7; D gene ambiguous. Germline V CDR1 and CDR2: SGHRS, YFSETQ. The CDR3 consists of 14 residues. Trimming took 1 base from V and 5 from J, leaving 13 bases between them. The CDR3 DNA sequence: TGCGCCAGCAGCTTGTTTGCAGGCCGCGACGAGCAGTACTTC. This translates into CASSLFAGRDEQYF.

The CDR3 spells CASSQESGRDYNEQFF. Here the CDR3 DNA reads TGCGCCAGCAGCCAAGAAAGCGGGAGGGATTACAATGAGCAGTTCTTC. This rearrangement joins TRBV4-1 to TRBJ2-1; 10 bases are a match to TRBD2. The CDR3 length is 16 residues. The germline gives CDR1 MGHRA, CDR2 YSYEKL. The V segment lost 0 bases and the J segment 4 bases; nucleotides outside the gene matches: 3.

A single count supports this clone. CDR3 amino acids: CASSQEETGFYEQYF. CDR3 coding DNA: TGCGCCAGCAGCCAAGAGGAGACAGGGTTCTACGAGCAGTACTTC. The chain couples TRBV4-3 to TRBJ2-7; 7 bases agree with TRBD1. CDR3 length: 15 residues. The junction had 5 bases not matched to a gene; V was cut back by 0 bases and J by 3 bases. From germline, CDR1 is LGHNA and CDR2 YSLEER.

The chain has TRBV28 and TRBJ2-7, with 9 bases identical to TRBD2. Germline lookup yields CDR1 MDHEN and CDR2 SYDVKM. V gave up 6 bases and J gave up 3 bases; unmatched junction bases: 15. The CDR3 has 17 amino acids. The CDR3 reads CASSYLSTSGYVYEQYF. CDR3 sequence (DNA): TGTGCCAGCAGCTATCTATCGACTAGCGGCTACGTCTACGAGCAGTACTTC.

The chain joins TRBV29-1 to TRBJ2-3; D might be TRBD2 (6 bases). Germline CDR1 SQVTM, CDR2 ANQGSEA. Trimming removed 5 bases at V and 8 bases at J, with 17 bases between. CDR3 length equals 13 residues. In nucleotides, the CDR3 is TGCAGCGTTCCGGTGCGGGGCCCCGGTACGCAGTATTTT. Protein sequence: CSVPVRGPGTQYF.

This sequence joins TRBV6-1 and TRBJ2-3; 9 bases fit TRBD2. Trimming cost V 3 bases and J 6 bases; bases outside gene matches: 16. The CDR3 is 18 residues long. CDR1 MNHNS and CDR2 SASEGT come from the germline V gene. DNA of the CDR3: TGTGCCAGCAGTGAGAGGGGTCTGGCTAGCGGGGAGAAGGATACGCAGTATTTT. This translates into CASSERGLASGEKDTQYF.

The chain is built from TRBV28 and TRBJ2-7; TRBD2 is a possible D gene (5 bases). The CDR3 loop spans 18 amino acids. Germline CDR1 is MDHEN and CDR2 is SYDVKM. Trimming removed 2 bases at V and 5 bases at J, with 25 bases between. This CDR3 is CASSLLPGSRRENHEQYF. Here the CDR3 DNA reads TGTGCCAGCAGTTTACTTCCCGGTTCGAGACGGGAAAACCACGAGCAGTACTTC.

V is TRBV11-1 and J is TRBJ2-1, with D uncertain. CDR1 and CDR2 (germline): SGHAT, FQDESV (reference sequence). Deletions cut 5 bases from V and 0 bases from J, with 14 bases between. This CDR3 spans 16 amino acids. CDR3 loop: CASSPSAASSYNEQFF. CDR3 nucleotides: TGTGCCAGCAGCCCCTCCGCGGCTAGCTCCTACAATGAGCAGTTCTTC.

The chain links TRBV11-2 to TRBJ1-4; 9 bases are shared with TRBD1. The germline gives CDR1 SGHAT, CDR2 FQNNGV. This CDR3 has 14 residues. V shed 3 bases, J shed 8 bases, and the junction held 4 bases outside the gene matches. CDR3 sequence: CASSFGTGREKLFF. CDR3 sequence (DNA): TGTGCCAGCAGCTTCGGGACAGGGCGGGAAAAACTGTTTTTT.

This chain connects TRBV5-4 to TRBJ2-7; 8 bases are shared with TRBD1. With 0 bases clipped from V and 4 bases from J, the junction kept 6 bases outside the gene matches. The germline V gene encodes CDR1 SGHNT and CDR2 YYREEE (reference sequence). The CDR3 has 15 residues. CDR3 nucleotide sequence: TGTGCCAGCAGCTTGGTCCGGCAGGGGGCTTACGAGCAGTACTTC. The encoded protein is CASSLVRQGAYEQYF.